One sample yielded the 13 T cell receptor beta chains listed below, sequenced in a study of human T cells and chemical hapten exposure. Each CDR3 protein gets one entry after TCRdb re-called the RACE reads with MiXCR. The sample lists about 58,000 distinct CDR3 sequences, around 12% occurring once. Time point indicated: patch test 3, about 24 weeks after DPC sensitization. Treatment meaning: therapeutic diphenylcyclopropenone sensitization with weekly scalp DPC. Sequenced material: whole blood, taken in connection with sensitization to the hapten diphenylcyclopropenone (DPC). These receptors all stem from a man aged 25 to 40 with alopecia areata. Some clones in this sample may be carry-over from other donors' samples.

V usage is TRBV28 and J usage is TRBJ2-7; D gene unclear. CDR1 MDHEN and CDR2 SYDVKM come from the germline V gene. The CDR3 is made up of 14 amino acids. The V end lost 6 bases, the J end lost 0 bases, and 12 bases lay between the germline ends. The CDR3 here is CASSQERSSYEQYF. In nucleotides, the CDR3 is TGTGCCAGCAGCCAAGAAAGGAGCTCCTACGAGCAGTACTTC.

The table lists this clonotype with many counts. The rearrangement joins TRBV20-1 to TRBJ1-5, with D perhaps matching TRBD1 (5 bases). The ends were cut back, 1 base at V and 4 bases at J, with 11 bases in the middle. Germline-derived CDR1 and CDR2 are DFQATT and SNEGSKA (reference sequence). This CDR3 has 14 amino acids. CDR3 residues: CSARGWDGNQPQHF. The CDR3 DNA follows: TGCAGTGCTAGAGGATGGGACGGAAATCAGCCCCAGCATTTT.

This clonotype was counted between two and nine times. V is TRBV7-2 and J is TRBJ1-1; D unclear. CDR1 and CDR2 (germline): SGHTA, FQGNSA. The V gene lost 0 bases and the J gene lost 4 bases, with 9 bases spanning the gap. There are 14 residues in the CDR3. The CDR3 is CASSLATGVTEAFF. DNA of the CDR3: TGTGCCAGCAGCTTAGCGACTGGGGTCACTGAAGCTTTCTTT.

This clonotype was seen once. The chain recombines TRBV7-8 with TRBJ2-1, with D unresolved. Germline V gene sequence: CDR1 SGHVS, CDR2 FQNEAQ. The CDR3 contains 13 residues. V lost 1 base and J lost 7, with 8 bases in between. CDR3 residues: CASSLEFWNEQFF. The DNA of the CDR3 is TGTGCCAGCAGCTTAGAGTTTTGGAATGAGCAGTTCTTC.

This clonotype was seen a single time. The chain joins TRBV20-1 to TRBJ1-5; D gene uncertain. This CDR3 is built from 13 residues. Trimming took 2 bases from V and 4 from J, leaving 9 bases between them. Per the germline V gene, CDR1 is DFQATT and CDR2 is SNEGSKA (reference sequence). The CDR3 is CSARTGSNQPQHF. The CDR3 DNA reads TGCAGTGCTAGAACCGGTTCTAATCAGCCCCAGCATTTT.

This clonotype was counted a few times. This chain links TRBV2 with TRBJ2-7, with D perhaps given as TRBD1 or TRBD2 (6 bases each). Looked up from germline, CDR1 is SNHLY and CDR2 is FYNNEI. The CDR3 length is 14 residues. V dropped 8 bases and J dropped 5 bases, with 19 bases sitting between them. The CDR3 loop reads CASRTQPGANEQYF. The CDR3 DNA is TGTGCCAGCCGTACCCAACCGGGGGCCAACGAGCAGTACTTC.

The sample holds many counts of this clonotype. This chain connects TRBV2 to TRBJ2-5; perhaps TRBD1 as D (5 bases). Germline assignment: CDR1 SNHLY and CDR2 FYNNEI. The ends were cut back, 10 bases at V and 2 bases at J, with 14 bases in the middle. The CDR3 spans 13 residues. CDR3 sequence reads: CATATEAQETQYF. Written as DNA, the CDR3 is TGTGCCACCGCGACAGAAGCTCAAGAGACCCAGTACTTC. Combining the CDR3 with reference TRBV2 and TRBJ2-5 gives the whole variable domain EPEVTQTPSHQVTQMGQEVILRCVPISNHLYFYWYRQILGQKVEFLVSFYNNEISEKSEIFDDQFSVERPDGSNFTLKIRSTKLEDSAMYFCATATEAQETQYFGPGTRLLVL.

This clonotype showed up just a few times. The chain has TRBV5-1 and TRBJ1-4; D is ambiguous. Germline V lookup: CDR1 SGHRS, CDR2 YFSETQ. The CDR3 is 15 amino acids. V was pared by 0 bases and J by 5 bases, with 11 bases between. The CDR3 DNA is TGCGCCAGCAGCTTGGTCGGGGAACTAAATGAAAAACTGTTTTTT. This codes for CASSLVGELNEKLFF. Full variable domain (outside the CDR3, taken from reference TRBV5-1 and TRBJ1-4): KAGVTQTPRYLIKTRGQQVTLSCSPISGHRSVSWYQQTPGQGLQFLFEYFSETQRNKGNFPGRFSGRQFSNSRSEMNVSTLELGDSALYLCASSLVGELNEKLFFGSGTQLSVL.

This clonotype was seen repeatedly, ten times or more. The CDR3 protein is CASRDGLLGYTF. The CDR3 DNA follows: TGTGCCAGCAGAGACGGACTCCTTGGCTACACCTTC. The chain is built from TRBV28 and TRBJ1-2; D is ambiguous. Deletions cut 6 bases from V and 7 bases from J, with 12 bases between. Germline CDR1 reads MDHEN; CDR2 reads SYDVKM. The CDR3 length is 12 residues.

This clonotype was picked up many times. The chain combines TRBV2 with TRBJ2-3; D may be TRBD1 (6 bases). CDR1 and CDR2 from the germline V gene are SNHLY and FYNNEI. The CDR3 consists of 15 residues. V lost 7 bases, J lost 1 base, and 15 bases lay in between. The CDR3 DNA follows: TGTGCCAGCAACCCACAGGGCGGAGGCACAGATACGCAGTATTTT. Translated, it gives CASNPQGGGTDTQYF. Based on the CDR3 plus reference TRBV2 and TRBJ2-3, the full variable domain is EPEVTQTPSHQVTQMGQEVILRCVPISNHLYFYWYRQILGQKVEFLVSFYNNEISEKSEIFDDQFSVERPDGSNFTLKIRSTKLEDSAMYFCASNPQGGGTDTQYFGPGTRLTVL.

This sequence joins TRBV12-3 or TRBV12-4 and TRBJ1-3, with 10 bases identical to TRBD1. After removal of 6 bases from V and 5 bases from J, the junction contained 4 bases not matched to a gene. The CDR3 is 14 amino acids. This chain's CDR3 is CASRPGQGRNTIYF. In nucleotides, the CDR3 is TGTGCCAGCAGGCCGGGACAGGGGAGAAACACCATATATTTT.

The table lists this clonotype with many counts. The chain combines TRBV7-9 with TRBJ2-1; D is undetermined. The ends were cut back, 7 bases at V and 10 bases at J, with 17 bases in the middle. Germline CDR1 is SEHNR and CDR2 is FQNEAQ (reference sequence). The CDR3 consists of 13 residues. The CDR3 DNA follows: TGTGCCAGCACCCCCCCCGGGTTACAAGAGCAGTTCTTC. Encoded protein: CASTPPGLQEQFF.

This clonotype has at least ten counts. The V and J genes are TRBV7-2 and TRBJ2-7, with 8 bases that match TRBD1. The V gene end was trimmed by 5 bases and the J gene end by 2 bases; junction bases not matched to a gene: 8. The CDR3 sequence is 15 residues long. Germline loops: CDR1 SGHTA, CDR2 FQGNSA. The DNA of the CDR3 is TGTGCCAGCAGCCCCCGGACAGGGAGCCCCTACGAGCAGTACTTC. Its translation is CASSPRTGSPYEQYF.